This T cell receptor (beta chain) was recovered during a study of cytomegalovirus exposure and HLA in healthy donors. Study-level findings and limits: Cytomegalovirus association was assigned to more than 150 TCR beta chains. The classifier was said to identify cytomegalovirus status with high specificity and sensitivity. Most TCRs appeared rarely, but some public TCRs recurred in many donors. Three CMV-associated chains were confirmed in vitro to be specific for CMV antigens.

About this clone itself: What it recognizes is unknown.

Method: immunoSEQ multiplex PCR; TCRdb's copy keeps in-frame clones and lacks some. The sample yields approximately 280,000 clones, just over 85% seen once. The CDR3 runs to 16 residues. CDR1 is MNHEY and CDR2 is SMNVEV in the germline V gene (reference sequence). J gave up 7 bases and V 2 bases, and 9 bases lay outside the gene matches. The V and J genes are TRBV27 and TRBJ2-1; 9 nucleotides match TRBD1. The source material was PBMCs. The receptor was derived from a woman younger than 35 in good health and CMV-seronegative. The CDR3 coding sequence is TGTGCCAGCAGTTTACGCGGGACAGGGCGATCAAATGAGCAGTTCTTC. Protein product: CASSLRGTGRSNEQFF.